Shown below are 30 T cell receptor beta chains from a single sample sequenced in a study of shared clonotypes between healthy human individuals. Sequenced by immunoSEQ multiplex PCR; TCRdb stores in-frame clones only, minus some. The data contain 2,100,000 or so clones, approximately 94% of them singletons. What was sequenced was naive CD4+ T cells sorted from blood. As for subset: CD45RA+ positively selected. These receptor sequences come from a man aged 18 to 35 in good health.

This clone has only a few counts. V usage is TRBV10-3 and J usage is TRBJ1-2; 10 nucleotides match TRBD1. There are 14 residues in the CDR3. Germline CDR1 and CDR2: ENHRY and SYGVKD. Trimming at V came to 2 bases and at J to 6 bases, leaving 3 bases not matched to a gene. The CDR3 coding sequence is TGTGCCATCAGTGAGCGGACAGGGGGGAATGGCTACACCTTC. Translated, it gives CAISERTGGNGYTF.

The rearrangement uses TRBV5-4 and TRBJ1-2; the D is unclear. The V and J ends lost 2 bases and 3 bases respectively, with 8 bases between them. Germline values: CDR1 SGHNT, CDR2 YYREEE (reference sequence). The CDR3 is 13 residues long. The CDR3 sequence is CASSFGGDYGYTF. The CDR3 DNA reads as TGTGCCAGCAGCTTTGGCGGGGACTATGGCTACACCTTC.

To note about this clone: Other DNA sequences within the sample encode an identical CDR3. The chain is built from TRBV5-1 and TRBJ2-7, with D hard to call. V was pared by 4 bases and J by 6 bases, with 8 bases between. Germline V CDR1 and CDR2: SGHRS, YFSETQ. The CDR3 runs to 11 residues. The CDR3 reads CASSLESEQYF. The CDR3 coding sequence is TGCGCCAGCAGCCTGGAATCCGAGCAGTACTTC.

The chain carries TRBV27 and TRBJ2-3; D gene uncertain. Germline CDR1 reads MNHEY; CDR2 reads SMNVEV (reference sequence). This CDR3 is 14 amino acids long. Trimming took off 3 bases at V and 0 bases at J, with 7 bases between the two ends. CDR3 sequence reads: CASSFPPSTDTQYF. DNA for the CDR3: TGTGCCAGCAGTTTTCCCCCTAGCACAGATACGCAGTATTTT.

This clone appeared a single time. This sequence joins TRBV19 and TRBJ1-4, with D possibly TRBD1 on 6 matching bases. Trimming stripped 4 bases from V and 8 bases from J, with 11 bases between. This CDR3 contains 13 residues. The V gene's germline CDR1 is LNHDA and CDR2 SQIVND (reference sequence). The CDR3 DNA follows: TGTGCCAGTAGTACCAAACAGGGAGAAAAACTGTTTTTT. The encoded protein is CASSTKQGEKLFF.

In the case of this clone: This sample includes further DNA sequences coding for the same CDR3. The genes are TRBV29-1 and TRBJ2-1; 7 nucleotides agree with TRBD1. Germline V CDR1 and CDR2: SQVTM, ANQGSEA. The CDR3 is made up of 12 amino acids. Germline trimming cut 5 bases from V and 4 bases from J; bases unmatched to any gene: 2. The CDR3 reads CSVRTGYNEQFF. CDR3 DNA sequence: TGCAGCGTTAGGACAGGTTACAATGAGCAGTTCTTC.

V gene TRBV2 combines with J gene TRBJ1-2, with D possibly TRBD1 on 5 matching bases. Per germline, CDR1 SNHLY and CDR2 FYNNEI. The CDR3 extends over 14 amino acids. With 4 bases removed from V and 0 bases from J, the gap between germline ends came to 9 bases. The CDR3 protein is CASSGDGPNYGYTF. The CDR3 coding sequence is TGTGCCAGCAGTGGGGACGGACCTAACTATGGCTACACCTTC.

The CDR3 bases are TGTGCCTGGAGGGTTGGAGGGACAGGGGTCACTGAAGCTTTCTTT. It specifies CAWRVGGTGVTEAFF. This chain connects TRBV30 to TRBJ1-1; 10 bases agree with TRBD1. This CDR3 contains 15 residues. Trimming took 3 bases from V and 4 from J; bases not matched to a gene: 8. Germline CDR1 GTSNPN, CDR2 SVGIG (reference sequence).

The gene calls are TRBV6-6 and TRBJ1-6; D gene uncertain. The V gene's germline CDR1 is MNHNY and CDR2 SVGAGI (reference sequence). The germline V and J ends were trimmed by 8 bases and 7 bases, with 15 bases remaining between them. This CDR3 comprises 14 residues. CDR3 bases: TGTGCCAGCGGCGAGTCCCGCGGAAATTCACCCCTCCACTTT. Its protein product is CASGESRGNSPLHF.

This rearrangement joins TRBV6-5 to TRBJ2-7; 7 nucleotides align to TRBD1. The CDR3 totals 16 residues. The trim removed 0 bases at V and 0 bases at J, leaving 5 bases unmatched. Per germline, CDR1 MNHEY and CDR2 SVGAGI. The CDR3 coding sequence is TGTGCCAGCAGTTACTCCCCCAGACAGGGCTCCTACGAGCAGTACTTC. It is translated as CASSYSPRQGSYEQYF.

The chain employs TRBV7-9 and TRBJ2-5; perhaps D is TRBD1 or TRBD2 (6 bases each). V was cut by 8 bases and J by 7 bases, with 20 bases left in between. Germline CDR1 is SEHNR and CDR2 is FQNEAQ (reference sequence). The CDR3 contains 14 residues. This CDR3 reads CASEISGGLGTQYF. The CDR3 DNA reads TGTGCCAGCGAAATTTCCGGGGGCCTGGGGACCCAGTACTTC.

The V call is TRBV5-1, the J call TRBJ2-3, with D uncertain. The CDR3 is 15 amino acids. V lost 4 bases and J 0 bases, leaving 12 bases between the germline ends. Germline V gene data show CDR1 as SGHRS and CDR2 as YFSETQ. The CDR3 sequence: CASSQVSDSTDTQYF. Here the CDR3 DNA reads TGCGCCAGCAGCCAAGTTTCCGATAGCACAGATACGCAGTATTTT.

The rearrangement uses TRBV29-1 and TRBJ1-1, with a possible D match to TRBD1 (5 bases). This CDR3 has 14 residues. Trimming stripped 7 bases from V and 9 bases from J, with 24 bases between. CDR1 SQVTM and CDR2 ANQGSEA come from the germline V gene. CDR3 residues: CSARGGGPAGKAFF. The CDR3 DNA is TGCAGCGCCCGCGGGGGTGGCCCAGCAGGGAAAGCTTTCTTT.

This chain links TRBV6-6 with TRBJ2-7, with 11 bases matching TRBD2. The junction had 6 bases not matched to a gene; V was cut back by 5 bases and J by 6 bases. There are 14 residues in the CDR3. Germline-derived CDR1 and CDR2 are MNHNY and SVGAGI (reference sequence). The CDR3 region has the DNA TGTGCCAGCAGTCTAGGGACTAGCGGCGGCGAGCAGTACTTC. It specifies CASSLGTSGGEQYF.

V is TRBV20-1 and J is TRBJ1-4; D not resolved. CDR3 length: 11 amino acids. Germline values: CDR1 DFQATT, CDR2 SNEGSKA (reference sequence). Trimming took off 1 base at V and 8 bases at J, with 5 bases between the two ends. CDR3: CSARVQEKLFF. DNA for the CDR3: TGCAGTGCTAGAGTACAGGAAAAACTGTTTTTT.

The V gene is TRBV29-1, the J gene TRBJ2-2; D gene unclear. V lost 4 bases, J lost 4 bases, and 16 bases lay in between. Germline V CDR1 and CDR2: SQVTM, ANQGSEA. This CDR3 has 15 amino acids. In nucleotides, the CDR3 is TGCAGCGTTGCGGAATCATGGTCGGGCACCGGGGAGCTGTTTTTT. Translated, it gives CSVAESWSGTGELFF.

The rearrangement joins TRBV19 to TRBJ2-3, with D perhaps matching TRBD2 (5 bases). V was cut by 5 bases and J by 5 bases, with 11 bases left in between. The CDR3 contains 13 residues. Germline CDR1 and CDR2: LNHDA and SQIVND (reference sequence). The CDR3 bases are TGTGCCAGTAGTGACTTACTAGGAGATACGCAGTATTTT. This encodes CASSDLLGDTQYF.

This rearrangement joins TRBV30 to TRBJ1-3, with D hard to call. The V end was cut by 3 bases, the J end by 0 bases, with 3 bases between. The CDR3 length is 12 residues. CDR1 and CDR2 from the germline V gene are GTSNPN and SVGIG (reference sequence). CDR3 sequence: CAWRPSGNTIYF. CDR3 coding DNA: TGTGCCTGGAGGCCCTCTGGAAACACCATATATTTT. Drawing the rest from reference TRBV30 and TRBJ1-3, the complete variable domain is SQTIHQWPATLVQPVGSPLSLECTVEGTSNPNLYWYRQAAGRGLQLLFYSVGIGQISSEVPQNLSASRPQDRQFILSSKKLLLSDSGFYLCAWRPSGNTIYFGEGSWLTVV.

As for this clone: One junction end does not reproduce the germline sequence, and a read error may be involved. This chain uses TRBV5-4 with TRBJ2-7, with D tentatively TRBD1 or TRBD2 (5 bases each). The length of the CDR3 is 12 residues. Germline CDR1 SGHNT, CDR2 YYREEE (reference sequence). CDR3 DNA sequence: TGTGCCAGCAGCTTGGAGCAGGGACCCCTCCACTTC. It yields the protein CASSLEQGPLHF.

This chain uses TRBV7-9 with TRBJ2-1, with D possibly TRBD2 on 6 matching bases. This CDR3 is 13 amino acids long. Between the trimmed V and J ends, which lost 7 bases and 7 bases, there was a span of 14 bases. The V gene's germline CDR1 is SEHNR and CDR2 FQNEAQ (reference sequence). CDR3 nucleotide sequence: TGTGCCAGCATGAGAGGGGAGGCGAATGAGCAGTTCTTC. It encodes CASMRGEANEQFF.

The genes are TRBV4-3 and TRBJ1-2, with D unresolved. Germline CDR1 reads LGHNA; CDR2 reads YSLEER. The CDR3 spans 14 residues. Trimming cost V 6 bases and J 0 bases, with 11 bases left between them. CDR3 nucleotide sequence: TGCGCCAGCAGTCCAGGAGATCCTAACTATGGCTACACCTTC. Its translation: CASSPGDPNYGYTF.

The chain couples TRBV7-6 to TRBJ2-7, with D possibly being TRBD2 (5 bases). Germline V CDR1 and CDR2: SGHVS, FNYEAQ. The CDR3 covers 13 residues. The V gene lost 5 bases and the J gene lost 0 bases, with 8 bases spanning the gap. The CDR3 region is CASSRTDSYEQYF. The CDR3 region has the DNA TGTGCCAGCAGCCGGACTGACTCCTACGAGCAGTACTTC. Full variable domain (missing parts from reference TRBV7-6 and TRBJ2-7): GAGVSQSPRYKVTKRGQDVALRCDPISGHVSLYWYRQALGQGPEFLTYFNYEAQQDKSGLPNDRFSAERPEGSISTLTIQRTEQRDSAMYRCASSRTDSYEQYFGPGTRLTVT.

The chain carries TRBV5-1 and TRBJ2-5, with D possibly being TRBD1 (5 bases). In germline, CDR1 is SGHRS, CDR2 YFSETQ. Trimming removed 0 bases from V and 2 bases from J, with 11 bases in between. This CDR3 region has 15 residues. The CDR3 DNA reads TGCGCCAGCAGCTTGGCCCAGGGAATACAAGAGACCCAGTACTTC. This translates into CASSLAQGIQETQYF.

The chain uses TRBV19 and TRBJ2-7, with D possibly called TRBD1 or TRBD2 (5 bases each). With 5 bases removed from V and 7 bases from J, the gap between germline ends came to 15 bases. Germline lookup yields CDR1 LNHDA and CDR2 SQIVND (reference sequence). The CDR3 has 13 residues. CDR3 in DNA: TGTGCCAGTAGTTTCCGAGGGGTTAGTGAGCAGTACTTC. Amino acids: CASSFRGVSEQYF.

The chain joins TRBV6-1 to TRBJ1-3, with 7 bases that match TRBD1. With 3 bases clipped from V and 2 bases from J, the junction kept 4 bases outside the gene matches. The length of the CDR3 is 15 residues. Germline CDR1 is MNHNS and CDR2 is SASEGT. CDR3 DNA sequence: TGTGCCAGCAGTGATAGGCAGGGGGCTGGAAACACCATATATTTT. Translating gives CASSDRQGAGNTIYF.

This chain links TRBV30 with TRBJ2-7; 12 bases are a match to TRBD1. Germline loops: CDR1 GTSNPN, CDR2 SVGIG (reference sequence). The CDR3 is 17 amino acids. V lost 1 base to trimming and J lost 3 bases; unmatched junction nucleotides: 10. Here the CDR3 DNA reads TGTGCCTGGAGTGAAAGGGGACAGGGGGCTATATTCTACGAGCAGTACTTC. Translating it yields CAWSERGQGAIFYEQYF.

The chain has TRBV5-1 and TRBJ2-1, with no clear D. The CDR3 runs to 14 residues. Trimming shortened V by 0 bases and J by 4 bases, and 8 bases separated the two germline ends. Germline CDR1 reads SGHRS; CDR2 reads YFSETQ. The CDR3 nucleotides are TGCGCCAGCAGCTTGGTTGAGCGATACAATGAGCAGTTCTTC. Its translation: CASSLVERYNEQFF.

V usage is TRBV30 and J usage is TRBJ1-3; no reliable D call. The V end lost 0 bases, the J end lost 4 bases, and 13 bases lay between the germline ends. The CDR3 is 15 amino acids. Germline V gene data show CDR1 as GTSNPN and CDR2 as SVGIG (reference sequence). The CDR3 is CAWSVRNVPGNTIYF. CDR3 nucleotides: TGTGCCTGGAGTGTCCGGAACGTCCCCGGAAACACCATATATTTT.

The chain links TRBV6-5 to TRBJ2-2, with TRBD2 matching over 7 bases. Germline CDR1 reads MNHEY; CDR2 reads SVGAGI. J lost 5 bases, V lost 7 bases, and 7 bases had no gene match. This CDR3 contains 14 residues. The CDR3 protein is CASTYSGGTGELFF. The CDR3, as DNA: TGTGCCAGCACCTACTCGGGGGGAACCGGGGAGCTGTTTTTT.

The genes are TRBV29-1 and TRBJ2-3; no reliable D call. V lost 7 bases and J lost 2, with 13 bases in between. CDR1 is SQVTM, CDR2 ANQGSEA, per germline. CDR3 size: 13 residues. This CDR3 is CSARRSFTDTQYF. The CDR3 nucleotides are TGCAGCGCCAGGCGGTCATTCACAGATACGCAGTATTTT.